A single sample is the source of the 21 T cell receptor beta chains below, sequenced in a study of T cells in Graves' hyperthyroidism and ophthalmopathy. RNA transcripts served as the template for amplifying TCR beta CDR3 regions. First-round RT-PCR with HTBI primers amplified the TCR CDR3 region. Each CDR3 protein gets one entry after TCRdb re-called the multiplex PCR reads with MiXCR. Counted here are about 640,000 distinct CDR3 sequences, 45% occurring once; the ten biggest clones make up under 8%. Material: peripheral blood or thyroid tissue (not recorded which). The receptors here all came from an adult man with Graves' disease, either hyperthyroidism or ophthalmopathy (not recorded which).

CDR3 in amino acids: CAASTSGAVETQYF. CDR3 nucleotide sequence: TGTGCCGCCTCGACTAGCGGGGCTGTAGAGACCCAGTACTTC. The chain uses TRBV6-6 and TRBJ2-5; 11 nucleotides line up with TRBD2. Trimming removed 11 bases from V and 4 bases from J; junction bases left unmatched: 9. CDR1 MNHNY and CDR2 SVGAGI come from the germline V gene (reference sequence). The length of the CDR3 is 14 residues.

V is TRBV7-2 and J is TRBJ1-2, with TRBD1 matching over 7 bases. CDR1 and CDR2 from the germline V gene are SGHTA and FQGNSA. CDR3 length: 16 residues. V lost 3 bases to trimming and J lost 5 bases; unmatched junction nucleotides: 12. In nucleotides, the CDR3 is TGTGCCAGCAGCTTTACAGGGGCGGGGCTAGGATATGGCTACACCTTC. It translates to CASSFTGAGLGYGYTF.

The rearrangement links TRBV20-1 to TRBJ1-1; 7 bases align to TRBD1. The CDR3 spans 15 residues. Germline lookup yields CDR1 DFQATT and CDR2 SNEGSKA (reference sequence). The trim removed 5 bases at V and 6 bases at J, leaving 15 bases unmatched. CDR3: CSALPLVQGVSEAFF. The CDR3 DNA follows: TGCAGTGCTCTCCCCCTCGTCCAGGGGGTCTCTGAAGCTTTCTTT.

This clonotype has a handful of counts. The chain carries TRBV7-9 and TRBJ2-7, with TRBD2 matching over 8 bases. The CDR3 consists of 14 residues. V was pared by 7 bases and J by 2 bases, with 7 bases of the junction left unmatched. CDR1 is SEHNR, CDR2 FQNEAQ, per germline (reference sequence). The CDR3 coding sequence is TGTGCCAGCACCCCCACTAGCGGAGCCTACGAGCAGTACTTC. Its translation is CASTPTSGAYEQYF.

This clonotype turned up a few times. The gene calls are TRBV7-2 and TRBJ1-1; the D is unclear. The germline CDR1 and CDR2 sequences are SGHTA and FQGNSA. The CDR3 has 15 residues. V lost 0 bases and J 0 bases, leaving 8 bases between the germline ends. CDR3 nucleotide sequence: TGTGCCAGCAGCTTAGCGAGGCAGATGAACACTGAAGCTTTCTTT. Amino acid sequence: CASSLARQMNTEAFF.

This clonotype has a handful of counts. The chain links TRBV7-2 to TRBJ1-1, with a possible D match to TRBD1 (6 bases). V lost 2 bases and J lost 4, with 14 bases in between. Germline loops: CDR1 SGHTA, CDR2 FQGNSA. The CDR3 is 15 amino acids. This CDR3 is CASSLMLGRGTEAFF. The CDR3 DNA follows: TGTGCCAGCAGCTTAATGCTGGGCAGGGGCACTGAAGCTTTCTTT.

The chain is built from TRBV15 and TRBJ1-2; 7 positions match TRBD1. V shed 0 bases, J shed 7 bases, and the junction held 8 bases outside the gene matches. The CDR3 consists of 15 residues. The germline V gene encodes CDR1 LNHNV and CDR2 YYDKDF (reference sequence). DNA of the CDR3: TGTGCCACCAGCAGAGAACAAACAGGGGCGGGTGGCTACACCTTC. It encodes CATSREQTGAGGYTF.

The chain carries TRBV20-1 and TRBJ1-4; 8 bases line up with TRBD1. Looked up from germline, CDR1 is DFQATT and CDR2 is SNEGSKA (reference sequence). J was trimmed by 12 bases and V by 0 bases; bases with no gene match: 9. This CDR3 comprises 14 residues. The CDR3 sequence is CSARDDGTGWELFF. CDR3 nucleotide sequence: TGCAGTGCTAGAGACGACGGGACAGGTTGGGAACTGTTTTTT.

A note on this clonotype: The missing conserved phenylalanine or tryptophan at the end of this CDR3 makes a read error likely. No DNA is shown, since the ends of the CDR3 on it are uncertain; the CDR3 is the one TCRdb lists. CDR3 amino acids: CATSRDLGG. The rearrangement links TRBV15 to TRBJ2-5; the table's D call TRBD1 went unverified against the DNA. Both ends counted, the CDR3 spans 9 residues. Germline V gives CDR1 LNHNV, CDR2 YYDKDF (reference sequence).

The CDR3 region has the DNA TGTGCCATCAGGGCCGGGACGGGGGGATATGGCTACACCTTC. This translates into CAIRAGTGGYGYTF. The rearrangement joins TRBV10-3 to TRBJ1-2; weak D call: TRBD1 (5 bases). CDR1 is ENHRY, CDR2 SYGVKD, per germline. The length of the CDR3 is 14 residues. V lost 6 bases to trimming and J lost 5 bases, with 16 bases between them.

With respect to this clonotype: This sequence may be a read error, since a much larger clone differs from it by one base. The chain combines TRBV6-1 with TRBJ1-5, with D unresolved. V lost 6 bases to trimming and J lost 3 bases, with 9 bases between them. Germline CDR1 is MNHNS and CDR2 is SASEGT. CDR3 length: 13 amino acids. CDR3 sequence (DNA): TGTGCCAGCAGCGGGAATAACAATCAGCCCCAGCATTTT. Residues: CASSGNNNQPQHF.

CDR3 coding DNA: TGCAGCGCCTACATGAACAGGGCTGGTGAAAAACTGTTTTTT. This gives the protein CSAYMNRAGEKLFF. The rearrangement links TRBV29-1 to TRBJ1-4; D is perhaps TRBD1 (6 bases). Germline CDR1 reads SQVTM; CDR2 reads ANQGSEA. The CDR3 consists of 14 residues. V was trimmed by 7 bases and J by 7 bases, leaving 19 bases between them. Variable domain in full (rest from reference TRBV29-1 and TRBJ1-4): SAVISQKPSRDICQRGTSLTIQCQVDSQVTMMFWYRQQPGQSLTLIATANQGSEATYESGFVIDKFPISRPNLTFSTLTVSNMSPEDSSIYLCSAYMNRAGEKLFFGSGTQLSVL.

In this sample, this clonotype turned up many times. The chain combines TRBV7-9 with TRBJ1-2; no clear D. The CDR3 extends over 15 amino acids. Germline V gene lookup returns CDR1 SEHNR and CDR2 FQNEAQ (reference sequence). The V end lost 5 bases, the J end lost 8 bases, and 21 bases lay between the germline ends. CDR3 nucleotides: TGTGCCAGCAGCAACTCGACGGTCCTTTTCGACGGCTACACCTTC. Translated, it gives CASSNSTVLFDGYTF.

On this clonotype: Possible read error: a much larger clone is one base away. CDR3 residues: CASSLESGNGSYTF. Written as DNA, the CDR3 is TGTGCCAGCAGCTTAGAGTCAGGGAATGGTAGCTACACCTTC. V gene TRBV5-4 combines with J gene TRBJ1-2; D possibly corresponds to TRBD1 (5 bases). The germline V and J ends were trimmed by 2 bases and 9 bases, with 17 bases remaining between them. The CDR3 has 14 amino acids. Per germline, CDR1 SGHNT and CDR2 YYREEE (reference sequence).

The J gene is TRBJ2-7, the V gene TRBV7-9, with D possibly being TRBD2 (6 bases). Trimming cost V 6 bases and J 2 bases, with 14 bases left between them. The CDR3 length is 14 residues. Looked up from germline, CDR1 is SEHNR and CDR2 is FQNEAQ (reference sequence). CDR3 DNA: TGTGCCAGCAGTCCCGGGGGAACAACCTACGAGCAGTACTTC. Its translation: CASSPGGTTYEQYF.

This clonotype came up once. The conserved closing phenylalanine or tryptophan is absent in this CDR3, likely reflecting a read error. The chain links TRBV7-1 to TRBJ2-7; maybe TRBD1 (6 bases). TRBV7-1 is assigned to the ORF class and has an uncertain function. Deletions cut 3 bases from V and 6 bases from J, with 9 bases between. This CDR3 comprises 12 residues. The CDR3 loop reads CASSSTGFEQYL. The CDR3 bases are TGTGCCAGCAGCTCCACAGGGTTCGAGCAGTACCTC.

CDR3 DNA sequence: TGTGCCAGCAGCTTGGGGTCGGGGGGCCAGTACTTC. Protein sequence: CASSLGSGGQYF. The rearrangement links TRBV7-9 to TRBJ2-5, with 7 positions matching TRBD2. The germline gives CDR1 SEHNR, CDR2 FQNEAQ (reference sequence). J lost 10 bases, V lost 3 bases, and 5 bases had no gene match. This CDR3 has 12 amino acids.

This clonotype was detected many times. This chain connects TRBV10-3 to TRBJ1-2; weak D call: TRBD1 (6 bases). CDR1 is ENHRY and CDR2 is SYGVKD in the germline V gene. The CDR3 consists of 15 residues. V lost 8 bases and J 3 bases, leaving 19 bases between the germline ends. The CDR3 sequence: CAIHPRGRGDYGYTF. CDR3 nucleotides: TGTGCCATCCATCCCCGCGGCAGGGGCGACTATGGCTACACCTTC.

This rearrangement joins TRBV5-1 to TRBJ1-1; D remains ambiguous. This CDR3 region has 12 residues. The germline V and J ends were trimmed by 0 bases and 4 bases, with 4 bases remaining between them. CDR1 and CDR2 from the germline V gene are SGHRS and YFSETQ. The chain's CDR3 is CASSLEFTEAFF. CDR3 DNA: TGCGCCAGCAGCTTGGAATTCACTGAAGCTTTCTTT.

The chain carries TRBV19 and TRBJ1-5; TRBD1 agrees at 12 bases. Germline V lookup: CDR1 LNHDA, CDR2 SQIVND (reference sequence). With 8 bases clipped from V and 4 bases from J, the junction kept 9 bases outside the gene matches. The CDR3 has 16 amino acids. The chain's CDR3 is CASSGTGGIRNQPQHF. Here the CDR3 DNA reads TGTGCCAGTTCCGGGACAGGGGGCATTCGGAATCAGCCCCAGCATTTT.

Concerning this clonotype: This may be a read error, as it is one base from a much larger clone. This sequence joins TRBV3-1 and TRBJ2-2, with D hard to call. The CDR3 covers 11 residues. Germline V CDR1 and CDR2: LGHDT, YNNKEL (reference sequence). The germline V and J ends were trimmed by 11 bases and 3 bases, with 7 bases remaining between them. CDR3 amino acids: CAGTDTGELFF. CDR3 DNA: TGTGCCGGCACAGACACCGGGGAGCTGTTTTTT. The variable domain in full, with the rest retrieved from reference TRBV3-1 and TRBJ2-2, is DTAVSQTPKYLVTQMGNDKSIKCEQNLGHDTMYWYKQDSKKFLKIMFSYNNKELIINETVPNRFSPKSPDKAHLNLHINSLELGDSAVYFCAGTDTGELFFGEGSRLTVL.